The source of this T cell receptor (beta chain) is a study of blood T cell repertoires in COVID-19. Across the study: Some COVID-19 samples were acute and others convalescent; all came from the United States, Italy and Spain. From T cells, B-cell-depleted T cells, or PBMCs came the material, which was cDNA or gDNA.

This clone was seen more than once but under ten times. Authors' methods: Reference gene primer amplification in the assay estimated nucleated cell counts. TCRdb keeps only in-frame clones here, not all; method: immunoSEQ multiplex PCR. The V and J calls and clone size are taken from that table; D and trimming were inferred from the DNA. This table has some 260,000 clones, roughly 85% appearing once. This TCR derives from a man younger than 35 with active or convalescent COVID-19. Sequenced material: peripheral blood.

The CDR3 region has the DNA TGTGCCTGGTGGGACAGCGGATTCTCTGGAAACACCATATATTTT. Translated, it gives CAWWDSGFSGNTIYF. The chain is built from TRBV30 and TRBJ1-3; TRBD1 matches at 7 bases. The CDR3 totals 15 residues. V gave up 5 bases and J gave up 0 bases; unmatched junction bases: 7. In germline, CDR1 is GTSNPN, CDR2 SVGIG (reference sequence).